These 27 T cell receptor beta chains originate from one sample sequenced in a study of control samples from healthy donors and cancer patients. Clones were read by immunoSEQ multiplex PCR, and TCRdb kept only the in-frame ones, dropping some. The sample has approximately 190,000 clones; the top ten hold roughly 2%. The source material was blood. These receptors all stem from a woman in her twenties or thirties in good health.

The rearrangement uses TRBV6-4 and TRBJ2-1; D may be TRBD2 (6 bases). This CDR3 is built from 15 residues. Germline V gives CDR1 MRHNA, CDR2 SNTAGT. V lost 8 bases and J 0 bases, leaving 14 bases between the germline ends. The DNA of the CDR3 is TGTGCCAGCGAAGGGTCGGGGGACTCCTACAATGAGCAGTTCTTC. The encoded protein is CASEGSGDSYNEQFF.

V and J are TRBV12-3 or TRBV12-4 and TRBJ2-7; D might be TRBD2 (6 bases). The CDR3 runs to 13 residues. The germline V and J ends were trimmed by 2 bases and 6 bases, with 11 bases remaining between them. The CDR3 spells CASSLQEGGEQYF. In DNA form, the CDR3 reads TGTGCCAGCAGTTTACAGGAGGGCGGCGAGCAGTACTTC.

This chain joins TRBV11-2 and TRBJ2-1; D unclear. The CDR3 sequence is 12 residues long. V lost 5 bases and J 10 bases, leaving 12 bases between the germline ends. CDR1 is SGHAT, CDR2 FQNNGV, per germline. DNA of the CDR3: TGTGCCAGCAGCGCCCCATACAGAGAGCAGTTCTTC. Translation gives CASSAPYREQFF. Full variable domain (rest looked up from reference TRBV11-2 and TRBJ2-1): EAGVAQSPRYKIIEKRQSVAFWCNPISGHATLYWYQQILGQGPKLLIQFQNNGVVDDSQLPKDRFSAERLKGVDSTLKIQPAKLEDSAVYLCASSAPYREQFFGPGTRLTVL.

DNA of the CDR3: TGCGCCAGCAGCCAAGTGGTTTCAAGGGACGGCTACACCTTC. The encoded protein is CASSQVVSRDGYTF. The rearrangement links TRBV4-1 to TRBJ1-2; D is perhaps TRBD1 (5 bases). This CDR3 contains 14 residues. V lost 1 base and J lost 8, with 14 bases in between. The V gene's germline CDR1 is MGHRA and CDR2 YSYEKL.

This rearrangement joins TRBV5-6 to TRBJ1-2; 7 nucleotides line up with TRBD1. Germline V gene lookup returns CDR1 SGHDT and CDR2 YYEEEE. V shed 10 bases and J 0 bases; nucleotides not matched to a gene: 12. The CDR3 has 15 residues. CDR3 in DNA: TGTGCCTCTTCCCGGGGACAGCTTTCTAACTATGGCTACACCTTC. Its translation is CASSRGQLSNYGYTF.

V gene TRBV11-2 combines with J gene TRBJ1-6; 10 bases fit TRBD1. CDR1 and CDR2 (germline): SGHAT, FQNNGV. The CDR3 extends over 19 amino acids. V shed 3 bases and J 0 bases; nucleotides not matched to a gene: 8. CDR3 sequence reads: CASSLPETGGFSYNSPLHF. The CDR3 region has the DNA TGTGCCAGCAGCTTGCCGGAGACAGGGGGCTTCTCCTATAATTCACCCCTCCACTTT.

The rearrangement joins TRBV5-1 to TRBJ1-1; D not resolved. Germline V gene lookup returns CDR1 SGHRS and CDR2 YFSETQ. Trimming took off 0 bases at V and 2 bases at J, with 8 bases between the two ends. The CDR3 runs to 14 residues. The CDR3 bases are TGCGCCAGCAGCTTGGGGCAGCCCAACACTGAAGCTTTCTTT. Protein sequence: CASSLGQPNTEAFF.

J is TRBJ2-2 and V is TRBV7-9; 9 nucleotides line up with TRBD1. This CDR3 comprises 15 residues. CDR1 SEHNR and CDR2 FQNEAQ come from the germline V gene (reference sequence). V was clipped by 5 bases and J by 4 bases; unmatched bases: 5. CDR3 in DNA: TGTGCCAGCAGCCCTCGGACAGGGGTCACCGGGGAGCTGTTTTTT. Its protein is CASSPRTGVTGELFF.

The chain links TRBV7-9 to TRBJ1-2, with TRBD1 matching over 7 bases. Germline loops: CDR1 SEHNR, CDR2 FQNEAQ (reference sequence). The CDR3 loop spans 15 amino acids. The V segment lost 4 bases and the J segment 8 bases; nucleotides outside the gene matches: 13. CDR3 bases: TGTGCCAGCAGCTACGATAATAAGGGGGCGAACGGCTACACCTTC. This codes for CASSYDNKGANGYTF.

The chain couples TRBV19 to TRBJ1-5; possible D gene TRBD1, 6 bases. The CDR3 has 15 amino acids. Trimming pared 1 base from V and 7 bases from J, leaving 14 bases between. CDR1 is LNHDA and CDR2 is SQIVND in the germline V gene (reference sequence). The CDR3, as DNA: TGTGCCAGTAGTATAGGGGGGGGCAGGGACCAGCCCCAGCATTTT. Protein: CASSIGGGRDQPQHF.

This sequence joins TRBV28 and TRBJ2-6; D is unresolved. The CDR3 consists of 16 residues. V was trimmed by 6 bases and J by 0 bases, leaving 12 bases between them. The germline gives CDR1 MDHEN, CDR2 SYDVKM. CDR3 sequence reads: CASRGTQYSGANVLTF. The CDR3 DNA follows: TGTGCCAGCAGGGGAACACAGTACTCTGGGGCCAACGTCCTGACTTTC.

The chain employs TRBV30 and TRBJ1-1; possible D gene TRBD1, 6 bases. The V end lost 3 bases, the J end lost 4 bases, and 15 bases lay between the germline ends. CDR3 length: 14 residues. The germline gives CDR1 GTSNPN, CDR2 SVGIG (reference sequence). CDR3 DNA: TGTGCCTGGAGGGAGACAGGCCGGATCACTGAAGCTTTCTTT. This encodes CAWRETGRITEAFF.

The V gene is TRBV4-1, the J gene TRBJ2-2, with D possibly being TRBD2 (5 bases). The length of the CDR3 is 15 residues. Between the trimmed V and J ends, which lost 1 base and 4 bases, there was a span of 10 bases. Germline V gene data show CDR1 as MGHRA and CDR2 as YSYEKL. This CDR3 reads CASSQVGLSTGELFF. CDR3 nucleotide sequence: TGCGCCAGCAGCCAAGTTGGACTTTCCACCGGGGAGCTGTTTTTT.

The V gene is TRBV18, the J gene TRBJ2-5, with a tentative D call TRBD2 (5 bases). This CDR3 is 16 amino acids long. V dropped 3 bases and J dropped 5 bases, with 19 bases sitting between them. The germline CDR1 and CDR2 sequences are KGHSH and LQKENI. CDR3 residues: CASSPSERGPGETQYF. The CDR3 DNA sequence: TGTGCCAGCTCACCTAGTGAGCGCGGTCCGGGGGAGACCCAGTACTTC. The variable domain in full, with the rest retrieved from reference TRBV18 and TRBJ2-5, is NAGVMQNPRHLVRRRGQEARLRCSPMKGHSHVYWYRQLPEEGLKFMVYLQKENIIDESGMPKERFSAEFPKEGPSILRIQQVVRGDSAAYFCASSPSERGPGETQYFGPGTRLLVL.

The V gene is TRBV5-1, the J gene TRBJ2-2; TRBD1 aligns across 7 bases. This CDR3 has 16 residues. The germline V gene has CDR1 SGHRS and CDR2 YFSETQ. J was trimmed by 2 bases and V by 3 bases; bases with no gene match: 7. CDR3 loop: CASSWPRDSNTGELFF. CDR3 DNA sequence: TGCGCCAGCAGCTGGCCCCGGGACAGTAACACCGGGGAGCTGTTTTTT.

V and J are TRBV6-4 and TRBJ2-2, with 9 bases identical to TRBD2. V gave up 6 bases and J gave up 5 bases; unmatched junction bases: 7. The CDR3 is made up of 15 amino acids. In germline, CDR1 is MRHNA, CDR2 SNTAGT. The CDR3 bases are TGTGCCAGCAGCGAGCGGGGGGCGCGAACCGGGGAGCTGTTTTTT. Translating it yields CASSERGARTGELFF.

The gene calls are TRBV11-2 and TRBJ1-2, with 8 positions matching TRBD1. The V and J ends lost 4 bases and 8 bases, in that order; junction bases with no gene match: 6. Germline V gives CDR1 SGHAT, CDR2 FQNNGV. The CDR3 contains 13 residues. The CDR3 sequence: CASSYARGQGYTF. The CDR3, as DNA: TGTGCCAGCAGCTATGCCAGGGGGCAGGGCTACACCTTC.

The genes are TRBV15 and TRBJ2-1; TRBD2 aligns across 11 bases. The CDR3 contains 17 residues. With 2 bases clipped from V and 5 bases from J, the junction kept 8 bases outside the gene matches. Germline CDR1 LNHNV, CDR2 YYDKDF (reference sequence). The CDR3 is CATSRSRSGGAHNEQFF. CDR3 bases: TGTGCCACCAGCAGATCACGTAGCGGGGGGGCTCACAATGAGCAGTTCTTC.

J is TRBJ1-5 and V is TRBV6-1; D not resolved. CDR3 length: 14 residues. Trimming left V 2 bases short and J 7 bases short, with 12 bases between. Germline V gives CDR1 MNHNS, CDR2 SASEGT. CDR3 nucleotide sequence: TGTGCCAGCAGTGAAAACCCCCAGAGCCAGCCCCAGCATTTT. This codes for CASSENPQSQPQHF.

The CDR3 is CASSLGRNGYTF. For the CDR3, the DNA is TGTGCCAGCAGCTTAGGCAGGAATGGCTACACCTTC. The rearrangement uses TRBV13 and TRBJ1-2, with D unresolved. CDR1 is PRHDT and CDR2 is FYEKMQ in the germline V gene (reference sequence). V was cut by 0 bases and J by 6 bases, with 5 bases left in between. The CDR3 is 12 amino acids.

The genes are TRBV6-6 and TRBJ1-2, with TRBD1 matching over 10 bases. This CDR3 has 16 amino acids. Looked up from germline, CDR1 is MNHNY and CDR2 is SVGAGI (reference sequence). The V and J ends lost 4 bases and 1 base, in that order; junction bases with no gene match: 6. This CDR3 reads CASSLRQGALNYGYTF. Here the CDR3 DNA reads TGTGCCAGCAGTTTGCGACAGGGGGCACTTAACTATGGCTACACCTTC.

The chain carries TRBV12-3 or TRBV12-4 and TRBJ1-2; possibly TRBD1 for D (5 bases). Trimming removed 3 bases at V and 4 bases at J, with 9 bases between. The CDR3 runs 13 residues. CDR3 in DNA: TGTGCCAGCAGTTTCGCGCAGGGCTATGGCTACACCTTC. It specifies CASSFAQGYGYTF.

The gene calls are TRBV27 and TRBJ2-1; 12 positions match TRBD2. CDR3 size: 18 residues. After removal of 2 bases from V and 10 bases from J, the junction contained 15 bases not matched to a gene. CDR1 MNHEY and CDR2 SMNVEV come from the germline V gene (reference sequence). The CDR3: CASSLLLSSASGGDEQFF. In DNA, the CDR3 is TGTGCCAGCAGTTTACTACTATCGTCGGCTAGCGGGGGGGACGAGCAGTTCTTC.

V is TRBV6-1 and J is TRBJ2-2; D possibly matches TRBD1 or TRBD2 (7 bases each). V was pared by 7 bases and J by 5 bases, with 17 bases between. The CDR3 runs 15 residues. Germline V CDR1 and CDR2: MNHNS, SASEGT. CDR3 in DNA: TGTGCCAGCAACTTTGCAGGGGGGGGGACCGGGGAGCTGTTTTTT. Protein product: CASNFAGGGTGELFF.

V is TRBV6-2 or TRBV6-3 and J is TRBJ1-2; possibly TRBD1 for D (5 bases). Trimming shortened V by 0 bases and J by 2 bases, and 16 bases separated the two germline ends. Per germline, CDR1 MNHEY and CDR2 SVGEGT. The CDR3 is 17 amino acids. The CDR3 loop is CASSYSGMATDNYGYTF. CDR3 coding DNA: TGTGCCAGCAGTTACTCGGGGATGGCGACAGACAACTATGGCTACACCTTC.

J is TRBJ2-3 and V is TRBV9; D unresolved. Trimming pared 0 bases from V and 2 bases from J, leaving 4 bases between. The germline CDR1 and CDR2 sequences are SGDLS and YYNGEE. The CDR3 totals 13 residues. CDR3 loop: CASSVGFTDTQYF. The CDR3 DNA reads as TGTGCCAGCAGCGTAGGGTTCACAGATACGCAGTATTTT. Full variable domain (missing parts from reference TRBV9 and TRBJ2-3): DSGVTQTPKHLITATGQRVTLRCSPRSGDLSVYWYQQSLDQGLQFLIQYYNGEERAKGNILERFSAQQFPDLHSELNLSSLELGDSALYFCASSVGFTDTQYFGPGTRLTVL.

Details on this clone: This sample also contains other DNA sequences that code for the same CDR3. The V and J genes are TRBV6-5 and TRBJ2-7; D is perhaps TRBD1 (7 bases). CDR1 is MNHEY, CDR2 SVGAGI, per germline. The CDR3 has 16 residues. The V end lost 0 bases, the J end lost 7 bases, and 19 bases lay between the germline ends. Here the CDR3 DNA reads TGTGCCAGCAGTTACTCAAGCGCAGGGGGACTGTGGGAGCAGTACTTC. This sequence encodes CASSYSSAGGLWEQYF.